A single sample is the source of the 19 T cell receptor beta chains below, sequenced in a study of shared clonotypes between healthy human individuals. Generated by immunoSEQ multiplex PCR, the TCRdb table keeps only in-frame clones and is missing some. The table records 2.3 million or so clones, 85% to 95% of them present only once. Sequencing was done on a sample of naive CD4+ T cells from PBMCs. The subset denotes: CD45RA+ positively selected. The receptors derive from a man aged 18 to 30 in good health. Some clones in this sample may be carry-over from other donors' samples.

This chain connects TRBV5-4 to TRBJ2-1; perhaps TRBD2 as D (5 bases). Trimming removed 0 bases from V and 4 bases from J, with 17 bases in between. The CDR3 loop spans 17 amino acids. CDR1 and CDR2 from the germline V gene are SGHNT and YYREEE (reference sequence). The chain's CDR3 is CASSLAASLSLYNEQFF. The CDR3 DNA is TGTGCCAGCAGCTTGGCGGCTAGCCTATCACTATACAATGAGCAGTTCTTC.

CDR3 residues: CASSESGAQETQYF. In DNA form, the CDR3 reads TGCGCCAGCAGTGAGTCCGGGGCGCAGGAGACCCAGTACTTC. This chain uses TRBV10-1 with TRBJ2-5; D tentatively reads TRBD1 or TRBD2 (5 bases each). CDR1 is WNHNN and CDR2 is SYGVQD in the germline V gene (reference sequence). The CDR3 contains 14 residues. V gave up 0 bases and J gave up 5 bases, with 10 bases separating them.

CDR3 region: CATSREYGATNEKLFF. Here the CDR3 DNA reads TGTGCCACCAGCAGAGAATATGGAGCAACTAATGAAAAACTGTTTTTT. The chain is built from TRBV15 and TRBJ1-4; D not resolved. Germline CDR1 and CDR2: LNHNV and YYDKDF (reference sequence). V shed 0 bases and J shed 0 bases, with 8 bases lying between them. The CDR3 is made up of 16 amino acids.

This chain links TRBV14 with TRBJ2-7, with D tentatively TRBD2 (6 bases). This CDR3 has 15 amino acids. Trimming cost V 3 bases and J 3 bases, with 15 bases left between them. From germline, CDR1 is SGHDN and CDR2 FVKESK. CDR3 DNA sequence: TGTGCCAGCAGCCAGTCCCGTGGGGGGTACTACGAGCAGTACTTC. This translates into CASSQSRGGYYEQYF.

This CDR3 reads CAISDPKGLRSSYNEQFF. The CDR3 DNA sequence: TGTGCCATCAGTGACCCCAAGGGACTAAGGAGCTCCTACAATGAGCAGTTCTTC. This chain joins TRBV10-3 and TRBJ2-1; 7 bases map to TRBD2. This CDR3 comprises 18 residues. The V segment lost 3 bases and the J segment 0 bases; nucleotides outside the gene matches: 11. Germline lookup yields CDR1 ENHRY and CDR2 SYGVKD.

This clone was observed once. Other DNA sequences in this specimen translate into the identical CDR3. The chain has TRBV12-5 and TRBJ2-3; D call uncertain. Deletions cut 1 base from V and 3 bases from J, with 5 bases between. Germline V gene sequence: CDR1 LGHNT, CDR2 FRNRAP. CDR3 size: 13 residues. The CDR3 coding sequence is TGTGCTAGTGGTTTGGCCGGTACAGATACGCAGTATTTT. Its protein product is CASGLAGTDTQYF.

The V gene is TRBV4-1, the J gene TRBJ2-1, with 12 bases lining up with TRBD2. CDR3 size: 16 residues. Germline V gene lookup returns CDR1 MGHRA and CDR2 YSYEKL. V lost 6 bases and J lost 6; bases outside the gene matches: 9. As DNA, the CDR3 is TGCGCCAGCAGACGCCTCCCGGGACTAGCGGGCAATGAGCAGTTCTTC. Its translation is CASRRLPGLAGNEQFF.

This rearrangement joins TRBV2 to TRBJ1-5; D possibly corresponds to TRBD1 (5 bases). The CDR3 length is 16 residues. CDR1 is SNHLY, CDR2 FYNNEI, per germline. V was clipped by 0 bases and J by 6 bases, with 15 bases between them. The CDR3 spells CASSEAQGRGGQPQHF. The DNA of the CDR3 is TGTGCCAGCAGTGAAGCGCAGGGTCGGGGAGGTCAGCCCCAGCATTTT.

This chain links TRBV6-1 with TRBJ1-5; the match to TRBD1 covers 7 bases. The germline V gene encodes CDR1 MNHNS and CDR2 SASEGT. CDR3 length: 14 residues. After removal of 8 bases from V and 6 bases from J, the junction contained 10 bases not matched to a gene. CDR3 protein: CASVGTAGIQPQHF. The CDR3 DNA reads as TGTGCCAGCGTCGGGACAGCAGGGATTCAGCCCCAGCATTTT.

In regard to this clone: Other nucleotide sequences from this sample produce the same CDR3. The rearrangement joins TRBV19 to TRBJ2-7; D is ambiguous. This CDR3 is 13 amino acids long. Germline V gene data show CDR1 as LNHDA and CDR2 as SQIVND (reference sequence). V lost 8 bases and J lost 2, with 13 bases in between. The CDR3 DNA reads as TGTGCCAGTTCCATGGGCCCGGCCTACGAGCAGTACTTC. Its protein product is CASSMGPAYEQYF.

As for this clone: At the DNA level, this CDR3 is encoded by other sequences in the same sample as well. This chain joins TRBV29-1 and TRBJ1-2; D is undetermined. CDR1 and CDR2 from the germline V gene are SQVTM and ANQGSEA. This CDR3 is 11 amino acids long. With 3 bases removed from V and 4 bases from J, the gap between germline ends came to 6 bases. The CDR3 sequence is CSVETGYGYTF. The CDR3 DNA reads TGCAGCGTTGAGACTGGCTATGGCTACACCTTC.

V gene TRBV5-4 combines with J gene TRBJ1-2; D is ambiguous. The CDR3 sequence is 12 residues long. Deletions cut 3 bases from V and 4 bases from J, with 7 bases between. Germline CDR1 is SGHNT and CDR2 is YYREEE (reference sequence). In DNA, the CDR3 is TGTGCCAGCAGCTCCCCGGGCTATGGCTACACCTTC. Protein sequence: CASSSPGYGYTF.

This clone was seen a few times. This chain's CDR3 is CASRGTGYTF. Written as DNA, the CDR3 is TGTGCCAGCAGGGGTACCGGCTACACCTTC. The J gene is TRBJ1-2, the V gene TRBV6-5; D is unresolved. CDR3 length: 10 amino acids. Trimming removed 6 bases at V and 8 bases at J, with 7 bases between. CDR1 is MNHEY and CDR2 is SVGAGI in the germline V gene.

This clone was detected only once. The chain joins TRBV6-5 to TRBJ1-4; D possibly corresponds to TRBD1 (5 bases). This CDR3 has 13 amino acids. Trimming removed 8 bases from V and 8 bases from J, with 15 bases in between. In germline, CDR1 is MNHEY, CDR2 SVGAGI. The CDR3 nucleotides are TGTGCCAGCCGAGGGGAGGCCCCCGAAAAACTGTTTTTT. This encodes CASRGEAPEKLFF.

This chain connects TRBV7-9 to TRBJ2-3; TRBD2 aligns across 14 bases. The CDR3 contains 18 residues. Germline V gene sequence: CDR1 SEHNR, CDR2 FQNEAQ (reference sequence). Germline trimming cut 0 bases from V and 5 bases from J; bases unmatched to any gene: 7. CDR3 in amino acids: CASSLARRLAGGGDTQYF. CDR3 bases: TGTGCCAGCAGCTTAGCCCGCAGACTAGCGGGAGGGGGAGATACGCAGTATTTT.

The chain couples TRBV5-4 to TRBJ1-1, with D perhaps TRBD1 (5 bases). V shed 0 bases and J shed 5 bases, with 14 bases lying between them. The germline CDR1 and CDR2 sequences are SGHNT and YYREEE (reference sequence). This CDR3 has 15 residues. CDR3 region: CASSLEVGLSTEAFF. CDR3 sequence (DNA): TGTGCCAGCAGCTTGGAAGTGGGGCTGAGTACTGAAGCTTTCTTT.

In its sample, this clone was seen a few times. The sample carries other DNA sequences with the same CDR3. CDR3 protein: CASSFSVDTEAFF. The CDR3 coding sequence is TGTGCCAGCAGCTTTTCCGTCGACACTGAAGCTTTCTTT. The chain has TRBV7-3 and TRBJ1-1; D gene ambiguous. Between the trimmed V and J ends, which lost 3 bases and 3 bases, there was a span of 8 bases. Germline CDR1 is SGHTA and CDR2 is FQGTGA. CDR3 length: 13 amino acids.

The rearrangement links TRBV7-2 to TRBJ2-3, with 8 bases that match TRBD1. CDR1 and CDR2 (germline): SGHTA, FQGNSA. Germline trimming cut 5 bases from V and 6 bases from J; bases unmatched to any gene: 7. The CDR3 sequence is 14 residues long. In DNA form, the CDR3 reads TGTGCCAGCAGCCCTCGACAGGGGAGGGATACGCAGTATTTT. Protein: CASSPRQGRDTQYF.

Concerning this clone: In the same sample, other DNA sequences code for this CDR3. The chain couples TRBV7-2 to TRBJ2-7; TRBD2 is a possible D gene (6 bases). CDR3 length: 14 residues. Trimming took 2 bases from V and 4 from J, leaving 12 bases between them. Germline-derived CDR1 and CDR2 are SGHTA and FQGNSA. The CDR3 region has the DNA TGTGCCAGCAGCTTAAGGTCGGGAGAATACGAGCAGTACTTC. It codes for CASSLRSGEYEQYF.